This T cell receptor (beta chain) was captured in a study of T cell responses to AZD1222 COVID-19 vaccine. Study-level findings and limits: In a largely white British group with more females than males, clonal diversity was possibly underestimated. Baseline seropositivity characterized only 5 to 7 AZD1222 recipients.

Note on this clone: As yet, its antigen is unknown. The same CDR3 can be traced to other DNA sequences in this sample.

The table came from immunoSEQ multiplex PCR; TCRdb's copy has only in-frame clones and leaves some out. The table records 250,000 to 300,000 clones, about 94% of them present only once. CDR1 and CDR2 (germline): MDHEN, SYDVKM. V was shortened by 3 bases and J by 5 bases, with 10 bases between the two germline ends. The CDR3 is 13 residues long. The sequence was obtained from an adult who received the AZD1222 COVID-19 vaccine. The sample was peripheral blood, taken 28 days after the second AZD1222 dose. The chain uses TRBV28 and TRBJ1-1; D unclear. The CDR3 region has the DNA TGTGCCAGCAGTTTTAGGGTGGGGACTGAAGCTTTCTTT. Translated, it gives CASSFRVGTEAFF.